The clone carrying this T cell receptor beta chain was seen a single time. Methods used by the authors: Amplifying reference gene primers gave estimates of nucleated cell counts. Sequenced by immunoSEQ multiplex PCR; TCRdb stores in-frame clones only, minus some. V, J and clone size are taken as reported in that table, and D and trimming were inferred from the DNA itself. The table shows under 500,000 clones, with more than 85% occurring only once. The data were taken from a study of blood T cell repertoires in COVID-19. Study details: The United States, Italy and Spain were the sources of the acute and convalescent COVID-19 samples.

Germline loops: CDR1 LGHDT, CDR2 YNNKEL (reference sequence). The CDR3 is 15 amino acids. Trimming left V 0 bases short and J 9 bases short, with 15 bases between. This receptor was identified in a woman under 40 with acute or convalescent COVID-19. The gene calls are TRBV3-1 (or the pseudogene TRBV3-2) and TRBJ2-1; no clear D gene. Sequencing input: peripheral blood. As DNA, the CDR3 is TGTGCCAGCAGCCAAGAGTTGGCCTTCAAACGTGAGCAGTTCTTC. Protein: CASSQELAFKREQFF.